This T cell receptor beta chain is drawn from a study of glioma-infiltrating T cells. Using RNA template, CDR3s of TCR alpha and beta were amplified with iRepertoire arm-PCR. One-step reverse transcription and amplification started from around 100-400 ng of tissue mRNA or PBMC total RNA. MiXCR, run by TCRdb on the multiplex PCR reads, gives a single entry per CDR3 protein. This repertoire shows some 40,000 distinct CDR3 sequences, more than 20% found once; its top ten account for approximately 6.4%. This CDR3 contains 12 residues. V was clipped by 8 bases and J by 1 base, with 8 bases between them. CDR1 and CDR2 (germline): LGHDT, YNNKEL (reference sequence). Broader study findings: Non-neoplastic patients had below-expected tissue-blood divergence, while all gliomas exceeded expectation. Only very few CDR3 sequences appeared in both tissue and blood.

This clonotype was counted many times. Its target is not known. The gene calls are TRBV3-1 and TRBJ2-5, with D perhaps matching TRBD1 (5 bases). What was sequenced was glioma tissue, nonneoplastic brain tissue, or PBMCs (not recorded which). The TCR sequence derives from a human donor with low-grade glioma or glioblastoma, undergoing nonglioma brain surgery, or in good health (not recorded which). CDR3 coding DNA: TGTGCCAGCGGGCAGGGCCAAGAGACCCAGTACTTC. Residues: CASGQGQETQYF.